Below are 29 T cell receptor beta chains sequenced from a single sample in a study of T cell repertoires in cytomegalovirus infection. One entry per CDR3 protein, called by TCRdb with MiXCR from the reads. The sample holds under 600,000 distinct CDR3 sequences; 16% are singletons and the top ten take roughly a quarter. Material for sequencing was CD8+ T cells from PBMCs. The source is a human donor in good health (CMV status not recorded). Some clones in this sample may be carry-over from other donors' samples.

In its sample, this clonotype was seen a few times. V gene TRBV28 combines with J gene TRBJ1-2; TRBD1 matches 12 bases. This CDR3 region has 17 residues. With 2 bases clipped from V and 3 bases from J, the junction kept 7 bases outside the gene matches. CDR1 is MDHEN, CDR2 SYDVKM, per germline. The CDR3 coding sequence is TGTGCCAGCAGTTTAACGGGACAGGGGGCGCGCCACTATGGCTACACCTTC. This codes for CASSLTGQGARHYGYTF.

The chain recombines TRBV24-1 with TRBJ2-1; 8 bases line up with TRBD2. The CDR3 has 19 amino acids. Germline CDR1 KGHDR, CDR2 SFDVKD. V trimming: 2 bases; J trimming: 0 bases; junction bases outside the gene matches: 11. The CDR3 region is CATSDSRAGGGSSYNEQFF. The DNA for the CDR3 is TGTGCCACCAGTGATTCAAGGGCGGGGGGCGGGAGCTCCTACAATGAGCAGTTCTTC.

This clonotype was observed a few times. The chain recombines TRBV4-1 with TRBJ1-1; D remains unclear. The ends were cut back, 6 bases at V and 2 bases at J, with 16 bases in the middle. From germline, CDR1 is MGHRA and CDR2 YSYEKL. The CDR3 is 15 residues long. As DNA, the CDR3 is TGCGCCAGCAGTTACTTACAGAGACTTAACACTGAAGCTTTCTTT. This sequence encodes CASSYLQRLNTEAFF.

In the case of this clonotype: A much bigger clone sits one base away, suggesting this may be a read error. CDR3 DNA: TGTGCCATCAGTGAGACGACAGGGGGAGGTGAAAAACTGCTTTTT. It encodes CAISETTGGGEKLLF. The V and J genes are TRBV10-3 and TRBJ1-4; 9 bases fit TRBD1. CDR1 is ENHRY and CDR2 is SYGVKD in the germline V gene. This CDR3 has 15 residues.

This clonotype came up many times. This rearrangement joins TRBV7-9 to TRBJ1-2; a possible D gene is TRBD1 (6 bases). V was cut by 4 bases and J by 2 bases, with 14 bases left in between. Germline V gene data show CDR1 as SEHNR and CDR2 as FQNEAQ (reference sequence). The CDR3 is 15 residues long. The CDR3 spells CASSYGGALNYGYTF. The CDR3 DNA reads TGTGCCAGCAGCTATGGGGGGGCCCTAAACTATGGCTACACCTTC.

This clonotype has ten or more counts. V usage is TRBV7-9 and J usage is TRBJ2-1, with 8 bases aligning to TRBD1. CDR1 and CDR2 (germline): SEHNR, FQNEAQ (reference sequence). The CDR3 is 13 amino acids. V was clipped by 5 bases and J by 8 bases; unmatched bases: 5. The CDR3 bases are TGTGCCAGCAGCCCAGGGGGCGCGGATGAGCAGTTCTTC. Protein product: CASSPGGADEQFF.

The chain recombines TRBV10-3 with TRBJ2-3; possibly TRBD2 for D (6 bases). V was pared by 0 bases and J by 6 bases, with 13 bases between. The CDR3 runs to 15 residues. Germline lookup yields CDR1 ENHRY and CDR2 SYGVKD. CDR3 DNA sequence: TGTGCCATCAGTGAGTCCCGGGACTTCGAGGATACGCAGTATTTT. Amino acid sequence: CAISESRDFEDTQYF.

This clonotype was detected many times. V and J are TRBV7-9 and TRBJ2-6; the D gene is possibly TRBD1 (6 bases). CDR1 is SEHNR, CDR2 FQNEAQ, per germline (reference sequence). V lost 1 base, J lost 0 bases, and 19 bases lay in between. The CDR3 is 20 residues long. CDR3 in amino acids: CASSLERKTGLISGANVLTF. CDR3 coding DNA: TGTGCCAGCAGCTTAGAAAGGAAAACAGGGCTTATCTCTGGGGCCAACGTCCTGACTTTC.

This clonotype was seen repeatedly, ten times or more. The genes are TRBV20-1 and TRBJ1-5, with TRBD1 identical over 7 bases. The germline V gene encodes CDR1 DFQATT and CDR2 SNEGSKA (reference sequence). V shed 4 bases and J 2 bases; nucleotides not matched to a gene: 5. The CDR3 is 14 amino acids. The CDR3 bases are TGCAGTGCTAAGACAGGGTTCGGCAATCAGCCCCAGCATTTT. Translated: CSAKTGFGNQPQHF.

The genes are TRBV9 and TRBJ2-1, with 7 positions matching TRBD2. V dropped 4 bases and J dropped 9; count of bases not matched to a gene: 4. The CDR3 is made up of 12 amino acids. Germline V gene lookup returns CDR1 SGDLS and CDR2 YYNGEE. As DNA, the CDR3 is TGTGCCAGCAGCTCCCGGACTAGTGAGCAGTTCTTC. Its translation: CASSSRTSEQFF.

This sequence joins TRBV6-5 and TRBJ2-1; maybe TRBD2 (7 bases). Between the trimmed V and J ends, which lost 6 bases and 5 bases, there was a span of 14 bases. CDR3 length equals 14 residues. Germline V gene data show CDR1 as MNHEY and CDR2 as SVGAGI. This CDR3 reads CASSQGGENNEQFF. CDR3 in DNA: TGTGCCAGCAGCCAAGGGGGGGAAAACAATGAGCAGTTCTTC.

This chain connects TRBV20-1 to TRBJ2-1; 9 positions agree with TRBD2. CDR3 length: 16 amino acids. The V segment lost 2 bases and the J segment 6 bases; nucleotides outside the gene matches: 11. The germline gives CDR1 DFQATT, CDR2 SNEGSKA (reference sequence). CDR3 in amino acids: CSARPTGKAGGNEQFF. The CDR3 bases are TGCAGTGCTAGACCGACTGGAAAAGCGGGAGGCAATGAGCAGTTCTTC.

This clonotype was found many times. The chain has TRBV5-4 and TRBJ1-5; 10 positions agree with TRBD1. V lost 4 bases, J lost 7 bases, and 5 bases stayed unmatched. The CDR3 is made up of 14 amino acids. Germline-derived CDR1 and CDR2 are SGHNT and YYREEE (reference sequence). CDR3 sequence reads: CASSADRGQQPQHF. The CDR3 nucleotides are TGTGCCAGCAGCGCTGACAGGGGGCAGCAGCCCCAGCATTTT.

This clonotype was found a few times. J is TRBJ1-1 and V is TRBV20-1, with unresolved D. Germline V gives CDR1 DFQATT, CDR2 SNEGSKA (reference sequence). The CDR3 runs to 16 residues. V shed 1 base and J shed 2 bases, with 17 bases lying between them. CDR3 coding DNA: TGCAGTGCTAGAGGGCTGGCGGCTCGGGGAAACACTGAAGCTTTCTTT. It encodes CSARGLAARGNTEAFF.

In its sample, this clonotype was seen many times. The genes are TRBV12-5 and TRBJ1-1; D is ambiguous. CDR1 LGHNT and CDR2 FRNRAP come from the germline V gene. Trimming removed 4 bases from V and 8 bases from J, with 20 bases in between. The CDR3 consists of 15 residues. In DNA, the CDR3 is TGTGCTAGTGGTTCGAGGTTGATAGGAGACGGAGAAGCTTTCTTT. This translates into CASGSRLIGDGEAFF.

This clonotype occurred many times. This rearrangement joins TRBV6-1 to TRBJ2-5, with D perhaps matching TRBD1 (6 bases). V was pared by 5 bases and J by 2 bases, with 15 bases between. Germline CDR1 MNHNS, CDR2 SASEGT. The CDR3 loop spans 15 amino acids. The CDR3 sequence: CASSQYGQRQETQYF. CDR3 nucleotides: TGTGCCAGCAGTCAGTACGGACAGAGACAAGAGACCCAGTACTTC.

The chain has TRBV28 and TRBJ2-4; no firm D call. The CDR3 loop spans 13 amino acids. Germline CDR1 is MDHEN and CDR2 is SYDVKM. V lost 2 bases to trimming and J lost 8 bases, with 10 bases between them. The CDR3 DNA reads TGTGCCAGCAGTTTAACCCCTAGAGACATTCAGTACTTC. Residues: CASSLTPRDIQYF.

The V gene is TRBV19, the J gene TRBJ2-5; D is unresolved. The CDR3 loop spans 14 amino acids. Trimming left V 3 bases short and J 3 bases short, with 11 bases between. Germline V lookup: CDR1 LNHDA, CDR2 SQIVND (reference sequence). The CDR3 nucleotides are TGTGCCAGTAGTATCGGGCTAGGCAAAGAGACCCAGTACTTC. Amino acid sequence: CASSIGLGKETQYF.

In this sample, this clonotype turned up a few times. The chain combines TRBV7-9 with TRBJ2-3; D is ambiguous. V shed 5 bases and J shed 5 bases, with 14 bases lying between them. CDR3 length equals 14 residues. The germline V gene encodes CDR1 SEHNR and CDR2 FQNEAQ (reference sequence). CDR3 sequence reads: CASSPVTERDTQYF. Written as DNA, the CDR3 is TGTGCCAGCAGCCCGGTCACAGAGAGAGATACGCAGTATTTT.

This chain joins TRBV3-1 and TRBJ1-5; no firm D call. Trimming took off 6 bases at V and 4 bases at J, with 16 bases between the two ends. This CDR3 comprises 15 residues. Germline CDR1 is LGHDT and CDR2 is YNNKEL (reference sequence). CDR3: CASSQKAGFNQPQHF. The CDR3 nucleotides are TGTGCCAGCAGTCAGAAGGCAGGCTTTAATCAGCCCCAGCATTTT.

The rearrangement links TRBV12-5 to TRBJ2-2; the match to TRBD1 covers 7 bases. CDR1 and CDR2 (germline): LGHNT, FRNRAP. The trim removed 6 bases at V and 3 bases at J, leaving 7 bases unmatched. The CDR3 is 15 amino acids. The CDR3 region has the DNA TGTGCTAGTGGACCCTTTACAGGGGACACCGGGGAGCTGTTTTTT. Its protein product is CASGPFTGDTGELFF.

This clonotype came up many times. This sequence joins TRBV7-9 and TRBJ2-1, with D tentatively TRBD2 (6 bases). The CDR3 extends over 14 amino acids. V lost 1 base and J 6 bases, leaving 10 bases between the germline ends. Germline V CDR1 and CDR2: SEHNR, FQNEAQ (reference sequence). CDR3 sequence: CASSLDGSPNEQFF. In DNA form, the CDR3 reads TGTGCCAGCAGCTTAGACGGGAGCCCCAATGAGCAGTTCTTC.

The rearrangement uses TRBV11-2 and TRBJ2-7; D may correspond to TRBD1 or TRBD2 (5 bases each). From germline, CDR1 is SGHAT and CDR2 FQNNGV. The CDR3 consists of 14 residues. V was trimmed by 5 bases and J by 0 bases, leaving 11 bases between them. CDR3: CASSHWDVSYEQYF. The CDR3 DNA reads TGTGCCAGCAGCCATTGGGACGTCTCCTACGAGCAGTACTTC.

Comments on this clonotype: Since a much larger clone is just one base distant, this may be a read error. The V call is TRBV12-3 or TRBV12-4, the J call TRBJ2-1, with D perhaps matching TRBD2 (5 bases). The CDR3 is 15 residues long. The CDR3 loop is CDSSQRLRAWNEQFF. CDR3 sequence (DNA): TGTGACAGCAGTCAGCGGCTGAGGGCCTGGAATGAGCAGTTCTTC.

At least ten counts were recorded for this clonotype. The chain links TRBV7-8 to TRBJ2-1, with 10 bases that match TRBD2. The CDR3 covers 16 residues. Trimming cost V 1 base and J 4 bases; bases outside gene matches: 4. Per germline, CDR1 SGHVS and CDR2 FQNEAQ. The CDR3 protein is CASSLEGLAVYNEQFF. CDR3 nucleotide sequence: TGTGCCAGCAGCTTAGAAGGACTAGCGGTTTACAATGAGCAGTTCTTC.

About this clonotype itself: It may be a read error: a sequence one base away is much more abundant. This chain links TRBV5-6 with TRBJ1-5, with D hard to call. The CDR3 consists of 15 residues. Germline CDR1 SGHDT, CDR2 YYEEEE. CDR3 region: CAGSLEGKGNQPQHF. CDR3 DNA: TGTGCCGGCAGCTTGGAAGGGAAGGGCAATCAGCCCCAGCATTTT.

This clonotype occurred many times. The J gene is TRBJ1-2, the V gene TRBV12-3 or TRBV12-4, with no clear D. The V end lost 1 base, the J end lost 8 bases, and 8 bases lay between the germline ends. The CDR3 contains 12 residues. The CDR3 sequence is CASSLDGIGYTF. The CDR3 DNA is TGTGCCAGCAGTTTAGATGGAATCGGCTACACCTTC.

This clonotype was found many times. The rearrangement uses TRBV7-8 and TRBJ1-2, with D tentatively TRBD1 (6 bases). The CDR3 extends over 15 amino acids. Germline CDR1 reads SGHVS; CDR2 reads FQNEAQ. Trimming removed 2 bases from V and 2 bases from J, with 12 bases in between. The DNA of the CDR3 is TGTGCCAGCAGCTTATATAGGCAGGGGAACTATGGCTACACCTTC. Its protein is CASSLYRQGNYGYTF. Based on the CDR3 plus reference TRBV7-8 and TRBJ1-2, the full variable domain is GAGVSQSPRYKVAKRGQDVALRCDPISGHVSLFWYQQALGQGPEFLTYFQNEAQLDKSGLPSDRFFAERPEGSVSTLKIQRTQQEDSAVYLCASSLYRQGNYGYTFGSGTRLTVV.

Many counts were recorded for this clonotype. This chain joins TRBV5-6 and TRBJ1-2; possible D gene TRBD1, 5 bases. Germline-derived CDR1 and CDR2 are SGHDT and YYEEEE. The CDR3 covers 13 residues. Trimming took off 9 bases at V and 0 bases at J, with 12 bases between the two ends. This CDR3 reads CATLTDPNYGYTF. The CDR3 DNA reads as TGTGCCACCCTGACAGATCCTAACTATGGCTACACCTTC.